These T cell receptor beta chains were read from a single sample in a study of blood T cell repertoires in COVID-19. The method was immunoSEQ multiplex PCR; TCRdb's version includes in-frame clones alone and lacks a portion of them. This sample has a few hundred thousand clones, with roughly 85% found just once. Sequencing was carried out using peripheral blood. These receptors all come from a human donor in a cohort sampled during active COVID-19. CDR3s include the opening cysteine and the closing phenylalanine or tryptophan. The D gene is left open where the match is weak. Clone sizes are given selectively: once, few, many, or a class where the clone is expanded.

j_call clone_size d_call v_call cdr3_aa cdr3_nt
TRBJ1-2 - - TRBV12-3/TRBV12-4 CASSPPRYGYTF TGTGCCAGCAGTCCCCCCCGCTATGGCTACACCTTC
TRBJ2-7 - - TRBV7-9 CASSPKTDSSPSYEQYF TGTGCCAGCAGCCCTAAAACTGACAGCTCCCCATCCTACGAGCAGTACTTC
TRBJ1-1 once - TRBV5-6 CASSFLYGKNTEAFF TGTGCCAGCAGCTTCCTGTACGGTAAGAACACTGAAGCTTTCTTT
TRBJ2-1 - - TRBV7-9 CASSLAAGGSEQFF TGTGCCAGCAGCTTAGCGGCAGGGGGGAGTGAGCAGTTCTTC
TRBJ2-3 - - TRBV7-6 CASSLAPGPTDTQYF TGTGCCAGCAGCTTAGCGCCAGGGCCCACAGATACGCAGTATTTT
TRBJ2-3 - TRBD1 TRBV10-2 CASSFDRVEADTQYF TGCGCCAGCAGCTTTGACAGGGTTGAGGCAGATACGCAGTATTTT
TRBJ2-4 - - TRBV21-1 CASSTGIIGGIQYF TGTGCCAGCAGCACGGGGATAATAGGTGGCATTCAGTACTTC
TRBJ2-3 - - TRBV11-2 CASSFHMDTQYF TGTGCCAGCAGCTTCCACATGGATACGCAGTATTTT
TRBJ2-5 once - TRBV21-1 CASSILRTDQETQYF TGTGCCAGCAGCATCCTAAGGACAGACCAAGAGACCCAGTACTTC
TRBJ1-2 - TRBD1 TRBV9 CASRGGAGNNYGYTF TGTGCCAGCAGAGGGGGCGCGGGAAATAACTATGGCTACACCTTC